This T cell receptor beta chain was found in a study of T cell responses to AZD1222 COVID-19 vaccine. Study details: Doses given second, at about 4 or about 12 weeks, were pooled.

Study conclusions and caveats: Spike regions recognized by vaccine-associated CD4 TCRs spanned the protein, led by 160-218 and 743-854.

Profiling relied on immunoSEQ multiplex PCR, and the TCRdb table lists in-frame clones only, not all of them. The repertoire includes 100,000 to 150,000 clones, about nine tenths of them detected once, and 6.3% sits in the top ten. CDR1 is DFQATT, CDR2 SNEGSKA, per germline (reference sequence). V dropped 4 bases and J dropped 1 base, with 7 bases sitting between them. The CDR3 is 12 residues long. About this clone: Its target is unknown.

The V and J genes are TRBV20-1 and TRBJ1-2; D is ambiguous. Sequenced here: peripheral blood, sampled on day 0 of AZD1222 vaccination. This clonotype was obtained from an adult in good health. The DNA of the CDR3 is TGCAGTGCTATTGAGAGTAACTATGGCTACACCTTC. It codes for CSAIESNYGYTF.